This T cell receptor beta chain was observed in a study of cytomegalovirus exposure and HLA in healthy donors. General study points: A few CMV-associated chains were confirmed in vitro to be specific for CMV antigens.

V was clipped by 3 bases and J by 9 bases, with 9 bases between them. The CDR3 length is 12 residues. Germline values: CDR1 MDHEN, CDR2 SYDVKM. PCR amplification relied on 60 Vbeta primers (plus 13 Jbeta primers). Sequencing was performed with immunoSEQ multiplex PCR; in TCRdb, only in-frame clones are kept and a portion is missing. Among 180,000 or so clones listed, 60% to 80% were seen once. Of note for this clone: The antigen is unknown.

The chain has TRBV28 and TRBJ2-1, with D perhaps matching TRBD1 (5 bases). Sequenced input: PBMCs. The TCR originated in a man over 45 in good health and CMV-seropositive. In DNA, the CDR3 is TGTGCCAGCAGTTTGGACATCCGTGAGCAGTTCTTC. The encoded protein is CASSLDIREQFF.